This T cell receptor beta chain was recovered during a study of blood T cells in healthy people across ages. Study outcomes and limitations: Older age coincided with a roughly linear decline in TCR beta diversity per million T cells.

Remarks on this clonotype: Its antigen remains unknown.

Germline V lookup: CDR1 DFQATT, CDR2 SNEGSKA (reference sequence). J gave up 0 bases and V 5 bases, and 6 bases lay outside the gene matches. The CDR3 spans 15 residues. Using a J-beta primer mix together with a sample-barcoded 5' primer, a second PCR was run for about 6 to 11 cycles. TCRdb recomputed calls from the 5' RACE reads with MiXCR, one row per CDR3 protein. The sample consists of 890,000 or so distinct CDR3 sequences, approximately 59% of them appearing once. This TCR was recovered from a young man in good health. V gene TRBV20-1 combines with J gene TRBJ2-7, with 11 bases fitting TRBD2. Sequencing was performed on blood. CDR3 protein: CSAPLGTSGSYEQYF. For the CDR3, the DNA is TGCAGTGCTCCCCTCGGGACTAGCGGCTCCTACGAGCAGTACTTC.